This T cell receptor beta chain derives from a study of PD-1 blockade in classical Hodgkin lymphoma. Study-wide points: Patients who responded completely had about the same baseline diversity as newly diagnosed patients.

Generated by immunoSEQ multiplex PCR, the TCRdb table keeps only in-frame clones and is missing some. The table lists about 50,000 clones, around 90% of them singletons. As to time point: cycle 4 day 1 (C4D1), after more than 5 weeks of nivolumab. In every patient, relapse followed autologous stem cell transplantation, while exposure to brentuximab vedotin differed. With regard to this clone: Its antigen is undetermined.

This specimen was peripheral blood mononuclear cells (PBMCs), taken before the fourth cycle of nivolumab. The origin of this receptor is a human donor with classical Hodgkin lymphoma.

The CDR3 protein is CASSPRGSEKLFF. The CDR3 DNA reads TGTGCCAGCTCACCACGTGGCTCTGAAAAACTGTTTTTT. J is TRBJ1-4 and V is TRBV18; no firm D call. Looked up from germline, CDR1 is KGHSH and CDR2 is LQKENI. V was cut by 1 base and J by 7 bases, with 7 bases left in between. CDR3 length: 13 amino acids.